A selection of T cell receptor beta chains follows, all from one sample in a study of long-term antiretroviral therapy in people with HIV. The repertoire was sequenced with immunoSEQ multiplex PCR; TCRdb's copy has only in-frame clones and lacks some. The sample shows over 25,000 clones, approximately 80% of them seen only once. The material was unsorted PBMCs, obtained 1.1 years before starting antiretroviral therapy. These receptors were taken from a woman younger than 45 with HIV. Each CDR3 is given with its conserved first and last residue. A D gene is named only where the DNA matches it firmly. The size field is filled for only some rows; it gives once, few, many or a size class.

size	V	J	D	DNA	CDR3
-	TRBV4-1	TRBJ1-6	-	TGCGCCAGCAGCCCCGCAGATGCTTCACCCCTCCACTTT	CASSPADASPLHF
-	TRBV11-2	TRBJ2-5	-	TGTGCCAGCAGCTCCCCCCACCAAGAGACCCAGTACTTC	CASSSPHQETQYF
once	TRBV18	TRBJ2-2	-	TGTGCCAGCTCGCCAGAGAACAGGGACGCCGGGGAGCTGTTTTTT	CASSPENRDAGELFF
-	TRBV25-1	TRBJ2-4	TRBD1	TGTGCCAGCAGTAAGGGACAGGGAATTCAGTACTTC	CASSKGQGIQYF
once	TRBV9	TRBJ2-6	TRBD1	TGTGCCAGCAGCGTCGGACAGGGTTGGCTCCTGGACAACTCTGGGGCCAACGTCCTGACTTTC	CASSVGQGWLLDNSGANVLTF
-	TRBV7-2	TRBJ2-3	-	TGTGCCAGCAGATCCGGGGACGGGGGCACAGATACGCAGTATTTT	CASRSGDGGTDTQYF
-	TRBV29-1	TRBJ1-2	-	TGCAGCGTTGAGGTTGAGGTCTCCACCTTC	CSVEVEVSTF
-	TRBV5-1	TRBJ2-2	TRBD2	TGCGCCAGCAGCTTCACTAGCGGGGGGTCCGGGGAGCTGTTTTTT	CASSFTSGGSGELFF
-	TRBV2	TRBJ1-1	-	TGTGCCAGCAGGCCCGACGGCGTTGCGGCTTTCTTT	CASRPDGVAAFF
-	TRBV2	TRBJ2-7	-	TGTGCCAGCAGTGAGGGCGTAGTACACGAGCAGTACTTC	CASSEGVVHEQYF
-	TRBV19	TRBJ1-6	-	TGTGCCAGTAGTATTAAGGCAGCCCTTAATTCACCCCTCCACTTT	CASSIKAALNSPLHF
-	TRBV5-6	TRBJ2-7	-	TGTGCCAGCAGCTTGCCCCCAGGACCCCTCTACGAGCAGTACTTC	CASSLPPGPLYEQYF
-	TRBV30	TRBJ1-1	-	TGTGCCTGGGCTTCCAATACGAACACTGAAGCTTTCTTT	CAWASNTNTEAFF
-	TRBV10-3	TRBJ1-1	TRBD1	TGTGCCATCAGGTTGACAGGGGTAAACACTGAAGCTTTCTTT	CAIRLTGVNTEAFF
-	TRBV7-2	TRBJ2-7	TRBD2	TGTGCCAGCAGCCGGGGACTAAACTACGAGCAGTACTTC	CASSRGLNYEQYF
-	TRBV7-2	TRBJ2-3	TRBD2	TGTGCCAGCAGCTTAGGAGGCGGGGGGGCAGGAGATACGCAGTATTTT	CASSLGGGGAGDTQYF
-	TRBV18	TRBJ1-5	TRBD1	TGTGCCAGCTCACCCGGACAGGGTACGATAGAGCCCCAGCATTTT	CASSPGQGTIEPQHF
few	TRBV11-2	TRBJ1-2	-	TGTGCCAGCAGCTTAGTGCCCAGGTGGAACTATGGCTACACCTTC	CASSLVPRWNYGYTF
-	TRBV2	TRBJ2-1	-	TGTGCCAGCAGTGGTAGGAATGAGCAGTTCTTC	CASSGRNEQFF
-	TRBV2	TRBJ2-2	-	TGTGCCAGCAGCTCCGGGACTGAGACCGGGGAGCTGTTTTTT	CASSSGTETGELFF
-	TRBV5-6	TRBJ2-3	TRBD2	TGTGCCAGCAGACCCCCAGCGGGGGAGGTAGATACGCAGTATTTT	CASRPPAGEVDTQYF
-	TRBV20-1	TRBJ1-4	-	TGCAGTGCCGAACGAGATGAAAAACTGTTTTTT	CSAERDEKLFF
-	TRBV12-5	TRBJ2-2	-	TGTGCTAGTGGTTTAGCGGGCGGGGAGCTGTTTTTT	CASGLAGGELFF
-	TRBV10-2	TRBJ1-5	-	TGCGCCAGCAGTCAAACTGGGCAGCCCCAGCATTTT	CASSQTGQPQHF